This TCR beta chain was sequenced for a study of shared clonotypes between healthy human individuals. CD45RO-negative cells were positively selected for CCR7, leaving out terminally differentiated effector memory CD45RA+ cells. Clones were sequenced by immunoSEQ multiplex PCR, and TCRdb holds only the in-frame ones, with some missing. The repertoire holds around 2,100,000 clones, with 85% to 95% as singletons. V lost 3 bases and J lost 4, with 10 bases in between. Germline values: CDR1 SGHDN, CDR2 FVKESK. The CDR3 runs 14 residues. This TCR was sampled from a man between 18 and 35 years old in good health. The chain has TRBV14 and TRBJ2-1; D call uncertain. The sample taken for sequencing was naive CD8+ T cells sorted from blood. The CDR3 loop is CASSHFPDYNEQFF. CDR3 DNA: TGTGCCAGCAGCCACTTCCCTGATTACAATGAGCAGTTCTTC.